The 14 T cell receptor beta chains below all came from one sample that was sequenced in a study of blood T cell repertoires in COVID-19. The data were produced by immunoSEQ multiplex PCR, yet TCRdb's version contains in-frame clones alone and is incomplete. The sample carries approximately 390,000 clones, around 87% recorded once. The sample consisted of peripheral blood. Receptor source: a woman aged 60 to 75 with COVID-19, enrolled during active disease.

The chain has TRBV9 and TRBJ2-3; TRBD1 matches at 12 bases. J was trimmed by 5 bases and V by 3 bases; bases with no gene match: 4. CDR1 SGDLS and CDR2 YYNGEE come from the germline V gene. The CDR3 consists of 15 residues. The CDR3 reads CASSAGQGAKDTQYF. CDR3 nucleotide sequence: TGTGCCAGCAGCGCGGGACAGGGGGCAAAAGATACGCAGTATTTT.

V and J are TRBV6-5 and TRBJ2-5, with TRBD1 matching over 7 bases. Germline V lookup: CDR1 MNHEY, CDR2 SVGAGI. With V trimmed by 8 bases and J by 4 bases, 13 bases remained unmatched. The CDR3 consists of 15 residues. CDR3 DNA sequence: TGTGCCAGCCTTGCTGGCAGGGGGAGCACAGAGACCCAGTACTTC. It is translated as CASLAGRGSTETQYF.

The chain has TRBV28 and TRBJ1-3; D call uncertain. CDR3 size: 15 residues. CDR1 and CDR2 (germline): MDHEN, SYDVKM. V lost 3 bases, J lost 7 bases, and 16 bases lay in between. This chain's CDR3 is CASSLPGSRRNTIYF. CDR3 coding DNA: TGTGCCAGCAGTTTGCCGGGATCGAGACGGAACACCATATATTTT. Based on the CDR3 plus reference TRBV28 and TRBJ1-3, the full variable domain is DVKVTQSSRYLVKRTGEKVFLECVQDMDHENMFWYRQDPGLGLRLIYFSYDVKMKEKGDIPEGYSVSREKKERFSLILESASTNQTSMYLCASSLPGSRRNTIYFGEGSWLTVV.

The chain has TRBV6-6 and TRBJ1-1; no clear D gene. The germline V and J ends were trimmed by 8 bases and 0 bases, with 13 bases remaining between them. The CDR3 totals 14 residues. The germline V gene has CDR1 MNHNY and CDR2 SVGAGI (reference sequence). This chain's CDR3 is CASRRSSLNTEAFF. CDR3 DNA sequence: TGTGCCAGCCGACGGAGCAGTTTGAACACTGAAGCTTTCTTT.

This rearrangement joins TRBV11-3 to TRBJ2-7; TRBD1 agrees at 9 bases. This CDR3 is built from 15 residues. The V gene's germline CDR1 is SGHNT and CDR2 YENEEA. With V trimmed by 4 bases and J by 0 bases, 4 bases remained unmatched. The CDR3, as DNA: TGTGCCAGCAGCTGGGGGACAGGGACCTCCTACGAGCAGTACTTC. It translates to CASSWGTGTSYEQYF. The full variable domain, with the rest looked up from reference TRBV11-3 and TRBJ2-7, is EAGVVQSPRYKIIEKKQPVAFWCNPISGHNTLYWYLQNLGQGPELLIRYENEEAVDDSQLPKDRFSAERLKGVDSTLKIQPAELGDSAVYLCASSWGTGTSYEQYFGPGTRLTVT.

This clone came up once. This sequence joins TRBV30 and TRBJ1-1; D is perhaps TRBD1 (6 bases). The germline V gene encodes CDR1 GTSNPN and CDR2 SVGIG (reference sequence). CDR3 length: 15 amino acids. The ends were cut back, 0 bases at V and 8 bases at J, with 19 bases in the middle. CDR3 sequence reads: CAWSVQGKYRKEAFF. CDR3 sequence (DNA): TGTGCCTGGAGTGTCCAGGGGAAATACCGCAAAGAAGCTTTCTTT. The full variable domain, rest sourced from reference TRBV30 and TRBJ1-1, is SQTIHQWPATLVQPVGSPLSLECTVEGTSNPNLYWYRQAAGRGLQLLFYSVGIGQISSEVPQNLSASRPQDRQFILSSKKLLLSDSGFYLCAWSVQGKYRKEAFFGQGTRLTVV.

The chain links TRBV19 to TRBJ1-4; D gene unclear. The length of the CDR3 is 13 residues. Germline V gene sequence: CDR1 LNHDA, CDR2 SQIVND (reference sequence). V was cut by 4 bases and J by 4 bases, with 7 bases left in between. CDR3 sequence reads: CASSTHINEKLFF. The CDR3 nucleotides are TGTGCCAGTAGTACCCACATTAATGAAAAACTGTTTTTT.

The rearrangement uses TRBV10-2 and TRBJ2-1, with D possibly being TRBD1 (6 bases). The germline V gene encodes CDR1 WSHSY and CDR2 SAAADI. The ends were cut back, 5 bases at V and 8 bases at J, with 13 bases in the middle. The CDR3 extends over 13 amino acids. The CDR3 is CASSPGQLYEQFF. CDR3 sequence (DNA): TGCGCCAGCAGTCCTGGACAGCTCTATGAGCAGTTCTTC.

The chain joins TRBV19 to TRBJ1-2, with D possibly being TRBD1 (6 bases). Germline V CDR1 and CDR2: LNHDA, SQIVND (reference sequence). Trimming cost V 10 bases and J 2 bases, with 14 bases left between them. This CDR3 comprises 13 residues. CDR3 DNA sequence: TGTGCCACACAGGGAGTCCCCAACTATGGCTACACCTTC. It translates to CATQGVPNYGYTF.

The gene calls are TRBV7-2 and TRBJ2-1; 12 bases align to TRBD1. CDR1 and CDR2 (germline): SGHTA, FQGNSA. Trimming cost V 5 bases and J 8 bases; bases outside gene matches: 4. The CDR3 totals 14 residues. CDR3 DNA sequence: TGTGCCAGCAGCCAGGGACAGGGGGCGCATGAGCAGTTCTTC. The encoded protein is CASSQGQGAHEQFF.

The V gene is TRBV6-5, the J gene TRBJ2-2; 7 nucleotides line up with TRBD1. The V and J ends lost 5 bases and 4 bases, in that order; junction bases with no gene match: 7. Germline V CDR1 and CDR2: MNHEY, SVGAGI. CDR3 length: 15 residues. The CDR3, as DNA: TGTGCCAGCAGTCAAAATACAGGGGTCACCGGGGAGCTGTTTTTT. Encoded protein: CASSQNTGVTGELFF.

This clone has just one count. In DNA, the CDR3 is TGCGCCAGCAGCCAAGAGGGTACAGCCTTTAATGAAAAACTGTTTTTT. This gives the protein CASSQEGTAFNEKLFF. The chain has TRBV4-1 and TRBJ1-4; D is undetermined. The germline V gene encodes CDR1 MGHRA and CDR2 YSYEKL. The CDR3 spans 16 residues. Trimming shortened V by 0 bases and J by 4 bases, and 12 bases separated the two germline ends.

Worth noting for this clone: Its ends do not fully match the called genes, so a read error is possible. The chain combines TRBV24-1 with TRBJ1-2; the match to TRBD1 covers 10 bases. Looked up from germline, CDR1 is KGHDR and CDR2 is SFDVKD. The CDR3 is 13 residues long. In DNA form, the CDR3 reads TGCGTACCTCGGGACAGGGGTAACTATGGCTACACCTTC. This codes for CVPRDRGNYGYTF.

The rearrangement uses TRBV19 and TRBJ1-5; TRBD1 matches at 7 bases. V was clipped by 7 bases and J by 5 bases; unmatched bases: 8. This CDR3 has 14 amino acids. Germline V CDR1 and CDR2: LNHDA, SQIVND (reference sequence). CDR3 amino acids: CASTRGQPHQPQHF. In DNA, the CDR3 is TGTGCCAGTACCCGGGGACAGCCCCATCAGCCCCAGCATTTT.